This TCR beta chain came from a study of T cell responses to AZD1222 COVID-19 vaccine. V shed 3 bases and J 2 bases; nucleotides not matched to a gene: 9. The CDR3 runs to 15 residues. Germline V gene sequence: CDR1 DFQATT, CDR2 SNEGSKA (reference sequence). A remark on this clone: As yet, its antigen is unknown.

Study observations and caveats: Baseline serostatus was positive in only a handful of AZD1222 recipients. The CD4 TCRs associated with vaccination extended across spike and predominated at 160-218 and 743-854. Most donors were white British, females outnumbered males, and clonal diversity was possibly underestimated.

Method: immunoSEQ multiplex PCR; TCRdb's copy keeps in-frame clones and lacks some. Of 120,000 to 150,000 clones listed, roughly 86% were seen once; the top ten hold around 5%. The chain carries TRBV20-1 and TRBJ2-5, with 7 bases lining up with TRBD2. Source: peripheral blood, taken 28 days after the second AZD1222 dose. This TCR came from an adult who received the AZD1222 COVID-19 vaccine. The CDR3 region is CSASRASGLQETQYF. In nucleotides, the CDR3 is TGCAGTGCTAGTAGGGCTAGCGGATTACAAGAGACCCAGTACTTC.